This T cell receptor beta chain was observed in a study of STAT3 mutations in large granular lymphocyte leukemia. Overall study findings and caveats: In some patients, a small highly pathogenic clone possibly went undetected. Every T-cell large granular lymphocyte leukemia patient had at least one immunodominant TCR beta clonotype.

Sequenced by immunoSEQ multiplex PCR; TCRdb stores in-frame clones only, minus some. The sample has under 5,000 clones, around 47% seen once. V was shortened by 0 bases and J by 2 bases, with 5 bases between the two germline ends. Looked up from germline, CDR1 is MGHRA and CDR2 is YSYEKL. There are 14 residues in the CDR3. Concerning this clone itself: The antigen remains unidentified.

This clonotype was obtained from a man aged 55 to 70 with T-cell large granular lymphocyte leukemia. Some clones in this sample may be carry-over from other donors' samples. This chain connects TRBV4-1 to TRBJ1-5; tentative D call: TRBD1 (5 bases). Sequencing was carried out using peripheral blood mononuclear cells. CDR3 in DNA: TGCGCCAGCAGCCAAGAAGGGGGCAATCAGCCCCAGCATTTT. Amino acid sequence: CASSQEGGNQPQHF.